A selection of T cell receptor beta chains follows, all from one sample in a study of T cell changes during pregnancy in multiple sclerosis. The method was immunoSEQ multiplex PCR; TCRdb's version includes in-frame clones alone and lacks a portion of them. Of around 34,000 clones listed, 90% were seen once; the top ten hold over 8.5%. The sample consisted of CD8+ T cells from peripheral blood mononuclear cells, taken before pregnancy. The receptors derive from a female donor with multiple sclerosis, enrolled in a pregnancy study. Both conserved end residues are part of each CDR3. The D gene is left open where the match is weak. The size field is filled for only some rows; it gives once, few, many or a size class.

v_gene: TRBV5-8; abundance: NA; j_gene: TRBJ2-7; d_gene: NA; CDR3aa: CASSLGSSYEQYF; CDR3nt: TGTGCCAGCTCCTTGGGGAGCTCCTACGAGCAGTACTTC
v_gene: TRBV10-3; abundance: NA; j_gene: TRBJ1-6; d_gene: NA; CDR3aa: CAISESGSSPLHF; CDR3nt: TGTGCCATCAGTGAGTCTGGGAGTTCACCCCTCCACTTT
v_gene: TRBV14; abundance: NA; j_gene: TRBJ1-2; d_gene: NA; CDR3aa: CASSLPQGYGYTF; CDR3nt: TGTGCCAGCAGCCTTCCTCAGGGCTATGGCTACACCTTC
v_gene: TRBV5-6; abundance: once; j_gene: TRBJ2-3; d_gene: NA; CDR3aa: CASSLATDTQYF; CDR3nt: TGTGCCAGCAGCTTGGCTACAGATACGCAGTATTTT
v_gene: TRBV6-5; abundance: NA; j_gene: TRBJ1-1; d_gene: NA; CDR3aa: CASERTGRGAEAFF; CDR3nt: TGTGCCAGCGAACGGACCGGGAGGGGCGCTGAAGCTTTCTTT
v_gene: TRBV9; abundance: NA; j_gene: TRBJ2-7; d_gene: NA; CDR3aa: CASSVSSAPYEQYF; CDR3nt: TGTGCCAGCAGCGTAAGTAGCGCCCCCTACGAGCAGTACTTC
v_gene: TRBV14; abundance: NA; j_gene: TRBJ2-7; d_gene: NA; CDR3aa: CASSQGTRLYF; CDR3nt: TGTGCCAGCAGCCAAGGAACGCGGCTGTACTTC
v_gene: TRBV28; abundance: NA; j_gene: TRBJ1-1; d_gene: TRBD1; CDR3aa: CASTQGILEAFF; CDR3nt: TGTGCCAGCACACAGGGGATCCTTGAAGCTTTCTTT
v_gene: TRBV4-3; abundance: NA; j_gene: TRBJ2-2; d_gene: TRBD1; CDR3aa: CASRWTGDNGELFF; CDR3nt: TGCGCCAGCAGGTGGACAGGGGATAACGGGGAGCTGTTTTTT
v_gene: TRBV30; abundance: NA; j_gene: TRBJ1-5; d_gene: NA; CDR3aa: CAWSVGQGNQPQHF; CDR3nt: TGTGCCTGGAGTGTAGGGCAGGGGAATCAGCCCCAGCATTTT
v_gene: TRBV29-1; abundance: NA; j_gene: TRBJ2-1; d_gene: TRBD2; CDR3aa: CSAGTSGDNEQFF; CDR3nt: TGCAGCGCCGGGACTAGCGGGGACAATGAGCAGTTCTTC
v_gene: TRBV6-6; abundance: once; j_gene: TRBJ1-1; d_gene: TRBD1; CDR3aa: CASSSNRGLGTEAFF; CDR3nt: TGTGCCAGCAGTTCTAACAGGGGGCTGGGCACTGAAGCTTTCTTT
v_gene: TRBV19; abundance: NA; j_gene: TRBJ1-5; d_gene: NA; CDR3aa: CASSPGQKNQPQHF; CDR3nt: TGTGCCAGTAGCCCCGGACAGAAAAATCAGCCCCAGCATTTT
v_gene: TRBV19; abundance: NA; j_gene: TRBJ2-1; d_gene: TRBD2; CDR3aa: CASRPGLAGGSYNEQFF; CDR3nt: TGTGCCAGTAGGCCGGGACTAGCGGGGGGCTCCTACAATGAGCAGTTCTTC
v_gene: TRBV13; abundance: NA; j_gene: TRBJ1-1; d_gene: NA; CDR3aa: CASSLMGSGAFF; CDR3nt: TGTGCCAGCAGCTTAATGGGCAGCGGAGCTTTCTTT
v_gene: TRBV29-1; abundance: NA; j_gene: TRBJ1-2; d_gene: NA; CDR3aa: CSVAWEGTYGYTF; CDR3nt: TGCAGCGTTGCGTGGGAGGGCACCTATGGCTACACCTTC
v_gene: TRBV19; abundance: NA; j_gene: TRBJ1-1; d_gene: NA; CDR3aa: CASSIVGDWTEAFF; CDR3nt: TGTGCCAGTAGTATAGTTGGGGACTGGACTGAAGCTTTCTTT
v_gene: TRBV29-1; abundance: NA; j_gene: TRBJ2-1; d_gene: TRBD2; CDR3aa: CSAGLAGESSYNEQFF; CDR3nt: TGCAGCGCTGGACTAGCGGGGGAGAGCTCCTACAATGAGCAGTTCTTC
v_gene: TRBV13; abundance: once; j_gene: TRBJ2-1; d_gene: NA; CDR3aa: CASSHNRVRNEQFF; CDR3nt: TGTGCCAGCAGCCACAACAGGGTTCGGAATGAGCAGTTCTTC
v_gene: TRBV5-1; abundance: NA; j_gene: TRBJ2-5; d_gene: NA; CDR3aa: CASSLAWQGLETQYF; CDR3nt: TGCGCCAGCAGCTTGGCCTGGCAGGGCCTCGAGACCCAGTACTTC
v_gene: TRBV6-5; abundance: NA; j_gene: TRBJ2-7; d_gene: NA; CDR3aa: CASSYPTGEQYF; CDR3nt: TGTGCCAGCAGTTACCCAACGGGCGAGCAGTACTTC
v_gene: TRBV7-9; abundance: NA; j_gene: TRBJ1-1; d_gene: TRBD1; CDR3aa: CASSGTAAEAFF; CDR3nt: TGTGCCAGCAGCGGGACAGCCGCTGAAGCTTTCTTT
v_gene: TRBV11-2; abundance: NA; j_gene: TRBJ2-7; d_gene: NA; CDR3aa: CASSSLDGNSYEQYF; CDR3nt: TGTGCCAGCAGCTCCTTGGACGGGAACTCCTACGAGCAGTACTTC
v_gene: TRBV19; abundance: NA; j_gene: TRBJ1-1; d_gene: TRBD1; CDR3aa: CASSKLAGGFPEAFF; CDR3nt: TGTGCCAGTAGTAAACTTGCAGGGGGTTTTCCTGAAGCTTTCTTT
v_gene: TRBV7-9; abundance: NA; j_gene: TRBJ1-2; d_gene: NA; CDR3aa: CASSLLQNYGYTF; CDR3nt: TGTGCCAGCAGCTTGCTACAGAACTATGGCTACACCTTC
v_gene: TRBV7-9; abundance: NA; j_gene: TRBJ1-6; d_gene: NA; CDR3aa: CASSSSRQSNSPLHF; CDR3nt: TGTGCCAGCAGCTCGAGTCGACAGAGTAATTCACCCCTCCACTTT
v_gene: TRBV6-1; abundance: NA; j_gene: TRBJ1-5; d_gene: TRBD1; CDR3aa: CASRRQGNQPQHF; CDR3nt: TGTGCCAGCAGGAGACAGGGTAACCAGCCCCAGCATTTT
v_gene: TRBV11-2; abundance: NA; j_gene: TRBJ1-1; d_gene: TRBD1; CDR3aa: CASSPYEGANTEAFF; CDR3nt: TGTGCCAGCAGCCCTTATGAGGGGGCGAACACTGAAGCTTTCTTT
v_gene: TRBV29-1; abundance: NA; j_gene: TRBJ2-7; d_gene: NA; CDR3aa: CSVEEGGGGLSYEQYF; CDR3nt: TGCAGCGTTGAGGAGGGCGGAGGTGGGCTATCCTACGAGCAGTACTTC
v_gene: TRBV28; abundance: NA; j_gene: TRBJ2-4; d_gene: TRBD1; CDR3aa: CASSSGTGPDIQYF; CDR3nt: TGTGCCAGCAGCTCCGGGACAGGCCCTGACATTCAGTACTTC
v_gene: TRBV6-5; abundance: NA; j_gene: TRBJ1-1; d_gene: NA; CDR3aa: CASSYFQGSEAFF; CDR3nt: TGTGCCAGCAGTTACTTTCAGGGATCTGAAGCTTTCTTT
v_gene: TRBV19; abundance: NA; j_gene: TRBJ2-1; d_gene: TRBD2; CDR3aa: CASSIITSGTNEQFF; CDR3nt: TGTGCCAGTAGTATTATCACTAGCGGGACCAATGAGCAGTTCTTC
v_gene: TRBV2; abundance: NA; j_gene: TRBJ2-1; d_gene: TRBD2; CDR3aa: CASRGGVYEQFF; CDR3nt: TGTGCCAGCAGGGGGGGGGTTTATGAGCAGTTCTTC
v_gene: TRBV27; abundance: NA; j_gene: TRBJ2-1; d_gene: TRBD2; CDR3aa: CASSPGGGINEQFF; CDR3nt: TGTGCCAGCAGCCCGGGGGGGGGCATCAATGAGCAGTTCTTC
v_gene: TRBV4-3; abundance: NA; j_gene: TRBJ1-6; d_gene: TRBD1; CDR3aa: CASSHNRGIRSPLHF; CDR3nt: TGCGCCAGCAGCCATAACAGGGGGATTCGTTCACCCCTCCACTTT
v_gene: TRBV4-3; abundance: NA; j_gene: TRBJ2-6; d_gene: NA; CDR3aa: CASSPGFSGANVLTF; CDR3nt: TGCGCCAGCAGCCCAGGATTCTCTGGGGCCAACGTCCTGACTTTC
v_gene: TRBV6-4; abundance: NA; j_gene: TRBJ2-3; d_gene: NA; CDR3aa: CASSDRGGGADTQYF; CDR3nt: TGTGCCAGCAGTGACAGGGGGGGCGGTGCAGATACGCAGTATTTT
v_gene: TRBV7-6; abundance: NA; j_gene: TRBJ2-2; d_gene: NA; CDR3aa: CASSLVAGDFDRNTGELFF; CDR3nt: TGTGCCAGCAGCTTAGTTGCTGGGGACTTTGACCGAAACACCGGGGAGCTGTTTTTT
v_gene: TRBV4-1; abundance: NA; j_gene: TRBJ1-2; d_gene: NA; CDR3aa: CASSPDGLLGDGYTF; CDR3nt: TGCGCCAGCAGCCCGGACGGACTATTAGGGGATGGCTACACCTTC
v_gene: TRBV27; abundance: NA; j_gene: TRBJ2-1; d_gene: TRBD1; CDR3aa: CASSPWTGWYNEQFF; CDR3nt: TGTGCCAGCAGTCCCTGGACAGGGTGGTACAATGAGCAGTTCTTC
v_gene: TRBV6-4; abundance: once; j_gene: TRBJ2-1; d_gene: TRBD1; CDR3aa: CASSDSPGTVYNEQFF; CDR3nt: TGTGCCAGCAGTGACTCCCCCGGGACAGTATACAATGAGCAGTTCTTC
v_gene: TRBV6-5; abundance: NA; j_gene: TRBJ1-2; d_gene: TRBD1; CDR3aa: CASSPQGVQNYGYTF; CDR3nt: TGTGCCAGCAGTCCCCAGGGGGTACAAAACTATGGCTACACCTTC
v_gene: TRBV2; abundance: NA; j_gene: TRBJ2-3; d_gene: TRBD1; CDR3aa: CASSDLGRGPDTQYF; CDR3nt: TGTGCCAGCAGTGACCTGGGCAGGGGGCCAGATACGCAGTATTTT
v_gene: TRBV6-1; abundance: NA; j_gene: TRBJ2-7; d_gene: NA; CDR3aa: CASSGVSEQYF; CDR3nt: TGTGCCAGCAGTGGCGTATCGGAGCAGTACTTC
v_gene: TRBV27; abundance: NA; j_gene: TRBJ2-1; d_gene: TRBD2; CDR3aa: CASSPTSGSRGDEQFF; CDR3nt: TGTGCCAGCAGTCCTACTAGCGGGAGTAGGGGAGATGAGCAGTTCTTC
v_gene: TRBV7-2; abundance: NA; j_gene: TRBJ1-4; d_gene: NA; CDR3aa: CASMPSGTHNGKLFF; CDR3nt: TGTGCCAGCATGCCATCCGGGACACATAATGGAAAACTGTTTTTT
v_gene: TRBV28; abundance: NA; j_gene: TRBJ2-4; d_gene: NA; CDR3aa: CASSFADPDIQYF; CDR3nt: TGTGCCAGCAGTTTTGCGGATCCGGACATTCAGTACTTC
v_gene: TRBV9; abundance: NA; j_gene: TRBJ1-4; d_gene: TRBD1; CDR3aa: CASSVETGMGEKLFF; CDR3nt: TGTGCCAGCAGCGTAGAGACAGGGATGGGTGAAAAACTGTTTTTT
v_gene: TRBV5-1; abundance: NA; j_gene: TRBJ2-2; d_gene: NA; CDR3aa: CASSLPGTSPGELFF; CDR3nt: TGCGCCAGCAGCCTACCCGGTACTTCACCGGGGGAGCTGTTTTTT
v_gene: TRBV7-6; abundance: NA; j_gene: TRBJ1-3; d_gene: NA; CDR3aa: CASSLGAGGNTIYF; CDR3nt: TGTGCCAGCAGCTTAGGCGCGGGAGGAAACACCATATATTTT
v_gene: TRBV29-1; abundance: NA; j_gene: TRBJ2-2; d_gene: NA; CDR3aa: CSVQGLANTGELFF; CDR3nt: TGCAGCGTACAGGGCCTGGCGAACACCGGGGAGCTGTTTTTT
v_gene: TRBV23-1; abundance: NA; j_gene: TRBJ1-1; d_gene: NA; CDR3aa: CASSQMGRSWNTEAFF; CDR3nt: TGCGCCAGCAGTCAAATGGGGCGCTCGTGGAACACTGAAGCTTTCTTT
v_gene: TRBV6-1; abundance: NA; j_gene: TRBJ2-5; d_gene: TRBD2; CDR3aa: CASSEGGQETQYF; CDR3nt: TGTGCCAGCAGTGAGGGGGGGCAAGAGACCCAGTACTTC
v_gene: TRBV5-4; abundance: NA; j_gene: TRBJ2-7; d_gene: NA; CDR3aa: CASSLEGGPYEQYF; CDR3nt: TGTGCCAGCAGCTTGGAAGGAGGGCCCTACGAGCAGTACTTC
v_gene: TRBV27; abundance: NA; j_gene: TRBJ2-7; d_gene: NA; CDR3aa: CASSFLGSGYEQYF; CDR3nt: TGTGCCAGCAGTTTCCTCGGGAGCGGATACGAGCAGTACTTC
v_gene: TRBV9; abundance: NA; j_gene: TRBJ1-1; d_gene: NA; CDR3aa: CASSPDRPSNTEAFF; CDR3nt: TGTGCCAGCAGCCCGGACAGACCATCGAACACTGAAGCTTTCTTT
v_gene: TRBV7-9; abundance: NA; j_gene: TRBJ2-7; d_gene: TRBD1; CDR3aa: CASSTRQGGTYEQYF; CDR3nt: TGTGCCAGCAGCACCAGACAGGGGGGAACCTACGAGCAGTACTTC